This entry lists 31 T cell receptor beta chains sequenced from one sample in a study of blood T cell repertoires in COVID-19. Here immunoSEQ multiplex PCR was the method, and the copy in TCRdb shows in-frame clones only, minus some. The sample shows 160,000 or so clones, over 70% of them seen only once. Specimen: PBMCs or T cells enriched from blood (not recorded which). The receptors were gathered from a woman between 40 and 50 years old with acute COVID-19.

The table lists this clone with a count of one. Other DNA sequences from this sample encode an identical CDR3 as well. The chain combines TRBV29-1 with TRBJ1-5, with 8 bases that match TRBD1. The CDR3 has 13 residues. Per germline, CDR1 SQVTM and CDR2 ANQGSEA. J was trimmed by 5 bases and V by 4 bases; bases with no gene match: 4. The CDR3 region is CSVGQGADQPQHF. Written as DNA, the CDR3 is TGCAGCGTTGGGCAGGGGGCTGATCAGCCCCAGCATTTT. The whole variable domain, filled in from reference TRBV29-1 and TRBJ1-5, reads SAVISQKPSRDICQRGTSLTIQCQVDSQVTMMFWYRQQPGQSLTLIATANQGSEATYESGFVIDKFPISRPNLTFSTLTVSNMSPEDSSIYLCSVGQGADQPQHFGDGTRLSIL.

This rearrangement joins TRBV9 to TRBJ2-2, with 8 bases fitting TRBD1. Germline CDR1 SGDLS, CDR2 YYNGEE. This CDR3 region has 14 residues. J lost 3 bases, V lost 4 bases, and 2 bases had no gene match. CDR3 sequence (DNA): TGTGCCAGCAGCCCACAGGGGGACACCGGGGAGCTGTTTTTT. It yields the protein CASSPQGDTGELFF.

The chain combines TRBV12-5 with TRBJ1-1; D is ambiguous. This CDR3 region has 12 residues. The V end lost 8 bases, the J end lost 8 bases, and 15 bases lay between the germline ends. The V gene's germline CDR1 is LGHNT and CDR2 FRNRAP. In nucleotides, the CDR3 is TGTGCTAGTTTATCGGCGATCAGGGAAGCTTTCTTT. It is translated as CASLSAIREAFF.

This clone was recorded once. The rearrangement joins TRBV18 to TRBJ1-2; TRBD1 agrees at 8 bases. V trimming: 3 bases; J trimming: 0 bases; junction bases outside the gene matches: 3. CDR3 length: 15 residues. Per germline, CDR1 KGHSH and CDR2 LQKENI. This chain's CDR3 is CASSPETGANYGYTF. The CDR3 DNA reads TGTGCCAGCTCACCCGAGACAGGGGCTAACTATGGCTACACCTTC.

The V call is TRBV12-5, the J call TRBJ1-4; D unresolved. The CDR3 covers 12 residues. CDR1 and CDR2 (germline): LGHNT, FRNRAP. V was pared by 3 bases and J by 10 bases, with 9 bases between. CDR3 protein: CASGLESGKLFF. The CDR3 DNA sequence: TGTGCTAGTGGTTTAGAGTCTGGAAAACTGTTTTTT.

This clone has a handful of counts. For the CDR3, the DNA is TGTGCCAGTAGGAAACAGGGGGCTTCGACTGAAGCTTTCTTT. This codes for CASRKQGASTEAFF. The chain uses TRBV19 and TRBJ1-1; TRBD1 agrees at 9 bases. The CDR3 runs to 14 residues. The germline V gene encodes CDR1 LNHDA and CDR2 SQIVND (reference sequence). After removal of 6 bases from V and 5 bases from J, the junction contained 7 bases not matched to a gene.

With respect to this clone: Germline and junction disagree at one end, which may indicate a read error. The CDR3 DNA follows: TGTGCCATCAGTGAAGGGACAGCGAACACTGAAGCTTTCTTT. Encoded protein: CAISEGTANTEAFF. This chain links TRBV6-1 with TRBJ1-1; TRBD1 matches 7 bases. In germline, CDR1 is MNHNS, CDR2 SASEGT. This CDR3 is built from 14 residues.

The V and J genes are TRBV9 and TRBJ2-1; 14 bases align to TRBD2. Germline V gene sequence: CDR1 SGDLS, CDR2 YYNGEE. V trimming: 4 bases; J trimming: 6 bases; junction bases outside the gene matches: 3. The CDR3 runs to 15 residues. The CDR3 sequence is CASSRLAGGVNEQFF. The CDR3 DNA reads TGTGCCAGCAGCAGACTAGCGGGAGGGGTCAATGAGCAGTTCTTC.

The sample holds a few counts of this clone. J is TRBJ2-1 and V is TRBV18; D may be TRBD2 (6 bases). This CDR3 has 14 residues. Germline CDR1 and CDR2: KGHSH and LQKENI. V lost 0 bases and J 8 bases, leaving 11 bases between the germline ends. The CDR3 region is CASSPPSSDDEQFF. The CDR3 DNA is TGTGCCAGCTCACCACCTTCTAGCGATGATGAGCAGTTCTTC.

This clone has at least ten counts. V gene TRBV6-5 combines with J gene TRBJ1-5; D is perhaps TRBD1 (5 bases). The CDR3 covers 14 residues. The germline V and J ends were trimmed by 5 bases and 5 bases, with 13 bases remaining between them. Germline V gene data show CDR1 as MNHEY and CDR2 as SVGAGI. The CDR3, as DNA: TGTGCCAGCAGTCCGCGACAGTTGGATCAGCCCCAGCATTTT. Translated, it gives CASSPRQLDQPQHF.

The rearrangement links TRBV7-9 to TRBJ1-1; tentative D call: TRBD1 (5 bases). CDR1 SEHNR and CDR2 FQNEAQ come from the germline V gene (reference sequence). This CDR3 region has 13 residues. V lost 5 bases to trimming and J lost 5 bases, with 12 bases between them. The CDR3 DNA reads as TGTGCCAGCAGCCCGGTCGGGGGGACTGAAGCTTTCTTT. Translation gives CASSPVGGTEAFF.

The table lists this clone with a count of one. The chain carries TRBV7-9 and TRBJ2-2; D is uncertain. The V gene lost 3 bases and the J gene lost 4 bases, with 9 bases spanning the gap. The germline gives CDR1 SEHNR, CDR2 FQNEAQ (reference sequence). The CDR3 runs to 14 residues. The chain's CDR3 is CASSFSVPTGELFF. The CDR3, as DNA: TGTGCCAGCAGCTTTAGTGTCCCCACCGGGGAGCTGTTTTTT.

CDR3 residues: CASSQVRTSGRNNEQFF. As DNA, the CDR3 is TGTGCCAGCAGCCAAGTCCGGACTAGCGGGAGGAACAATGAGCAGTTCTTC. V is TRBV3-1 (or the pseudogene TRBV3-2) and J is TRBJ2-1; 14 bases are a match to TRBD2. Germline V gene data show CDR1 as LGHDT and CDR2 as YNNKEL (reference sequence). Losses at the gene ends were 1 base for V and 5 bases for J; bases not matched to a gene: 4. This CDR3 contains 17 residues.

The rearrangement joins TRBV24-1 to TRBJ2-5; perhaps TRBD1 as D (6 bases). The CDR3 sequence is 14 residues long. The V end lost 4 bases, the J end lost 4 bases, and 12 bases lay between the germline ends. The V gene's germline CDR1 is KGHDR and CDR2 SFDVKD. CDR3 in DNA: TGTGCCACCAGTGACCCTGGACAGAGAGAGACCCAGTACTTC. As protein: CATSDPGQRETQYF.

The chain couples TRBV10-3 to TRBJ2-3, with 12 bases matching TRBD2. The CDR3 extends over 16 amino acids. Germline V lookup: CDR1 ENHRY, CDR2 SYGVKD. Trimming cost V 6 bases and J 5 bases; bases outside gene matches: 9. The DNA for the CDR3 is TGTGCCATCAGAGCTAGCGGGAGGGCCGTCGGAGATACGCAGTATTTT. This encodes CAIRASGRAVGDTQYF.

This clone was counted between two and nine times. V gene TRBV15 combines with J gene TRBJ2-2; 11 nucleotides align to TRBD1. The CDR3 is made up of 15 amino acids. Germline CDR1 is LNHNV and CDR2 is YYDKDF (reference sequence). V gave up 3 bases and J gave up 5 bases; unmatched junction bases: 2. For the CDR3, the DNA is TGTGCCACCAGCAGGGACAGGGGGCATACCGGGGAGCTGTTTTTT. Amino acids: CATSRDRGHTGELFF.

J is TRBJ2-7 and V is TRBV5-6, with D possibly TRBD2 on 6 matching bases. The V and J ends lost 1 base and 7 bases respectively, with 6 bases between them. The CDR3 totals 11 residues. Germline V CDR1 and CDR2: SGHDT, YYEEEE. DNA for the CDR3: TGTGCCAGCAGCTTGCGGGGGGAGCAGTACTTC. Its protein is CASSLRGEQYF. Full variable domain (missing parts from reference TRBV5-6 and TRBJ2-7): DAGVTQSPTHLIKTRGQQVTLRCSPKSGHDTVSWYQQALGQGPQFIFQYYEEEERQRGNFPDRFSGHQFPNYSSELNVNALLLGDSALYLCASSLRGEQYFGPGTRLTVT.

The chain links TRBV7-5 to TRBJ2-1; TRBD2, the table's D call, lacks a check against the DNA. TRBV7-5 is annotated as a pseudogene. The CDR3 is made up of 15 amino acids. The CDR3 loop reads CARNKLALADNEQFF. As DNA, the CDR3 is TGTGCCAGAAATAAACTAGCCTTGGCCGACAATGAGCAGTTCTTC.

Of note for this clone: Germline and junction disagree at one end, which may indicate a read error. The chain recombines TRBV6-5 with TRBJ1-2; 9 positions agree with TRBD1. In germline, CDR1 is MNHEY, CDR2 SVGAGI. The CDR3 loop spans 11 amino acids. CDR3 region: CASSFRDRAYF. CDR3 sequence (DNA): TGTGCCAGCAGTTTCCGGGACAGGGCTTACTTC.

The V gene is TRBV1, the J gene TRBJ2-7; TRBD1, as called in the table, went unchecked against the DNA. TRBV1 is a documented pseudogene. The CDR3 spans 14 residues. For the CDR3, the DNA is TGCACCAGCAGCCAAGAAGGGGTCTCCTACGAGCAGTACTTC. This sequence encodes CTSSQEGVSYEQYF.

The chain has TRBV19 and TRBJ1-6, with D uncertain. The germline gives CDR1 LNHDA, CDR2 SQIVND (reference sequence). The CDR3 spans 14 residues. Trimming took off 9 bases at V and 2 bases at J, with 11 bases between the two ends. CDR3 in amino acids: CASSPGAYNSPLHF. The DNA for the CDR3 is TGTGCCAGCTCTCCCGGGGCCTATAATTCACCCCTCCACTTT.

This chain connects TRBV12-3 or TRBV12-4 to TRBJ1-2; TRBD1 aligns across 8 bases. The CDR3 runs to 13 residues. V gave up 6 bases and J gave up 8 bases; unmatched junction bases: 8. This chain's CDR3 is CASRPTGDSGYTF. The CDR3 DNA follows: TGTGCCAGCAGACCGACAGGGGATAGCGGCTACACCTTC.

The chain carries TRBV2 and TRBJ2-7; the D is unclear. Trimming pared 8 bases from V and 0 bases from J, leaving 14 bases between. The CDR3 has 14 amino acids. The V gene's germline CDR1 is SNHLY and CDR2 FYNNEI. The CDR3 reads CASVVGRSSYEQYF. CDR3 sequence (DNA): TGTGCCAGCGTGGTAGGTAGGAGCTCCTACGAGCAGTACTTC.

The J gene is TRBJ2-1, the V gene TRBV18; D is ambiguous. Trimming stripped 2 bases from V and 4 bases from J, with 15 bases between. This CDR3 region has 16 residues. CDR1 KGHSH and CDR2 LQKENI come from the germline V gene. In nucleotides, the CDR3 is TGTGCCAGCTCACCAGCGGCACTCCTTCTTTACAATGAGCAGTTCTTC. Its protein is CASSPAALLLYNEQFF.

This clone has at least ten counts. This chain uses TRBV19 with TRBJ1-2; 8 bases are shared with TRBD1. CDR3 length: 14 amino acids. Looked up from germline, CDR1 is LNHDA and CDR2 is SQIVND (reference sequence). With 9 bases clipped from V and 1 base from J, the junction kept 7 bases outside the gene matches. Here the CDR3 reads CASSTDRGNYGYTF. The CDR3 DNA sequence: TGTGCCAGCTCGACAGACAGGGGTAACTATGGCTACACCTTC.

CDR3 in DNA: TGTGCCAGCAGCCAAAGGGACAGCCGCTATGGCTACACCTTC. Its protein is CASSQRDSRYGYTF. This rearrangement joins TRBV11-2 to TRBJ1-2, with 7 bases that match TRBD1. This CDR3 spans 14 amino acids. CDR1 and CDR2 from the germline V gene are SGHAT and FQNNGV. V shed 5 bases and J 4 bases; nucleotides not matched to a gene: 7.

The rearrangement links TRBV18 to TRBJ1-4; no reliable D call. There are 17 residues in the CDR3. Germline V CDR1 and CDR2: KGHSH, LQKENI. V was clipped by 1 base and J by 3 bases, with 15 bases between them. Written as DNA, the CDR3 is TGTGCCAGCTCACCACAGGAGGGAGGATACCCTAATGAAAAACTGTTTTTT. Protein product: CASSPQEGGYPNEKLFF.

This chain links TRBV11-3 with TRBJ2-5, with 7 bases aligning to TRBD2. Germline assignment: CDR1 SGHNT and CDR2 YENEEA. Losses at the gene ends were 5 bases for V and 1 base for J; bases not matched to a gene: 7. The CDR3 covers 15 residues. The CDR3 region has the DNA TGTGCCAGCAGCCTGGGGGGGACCATCCAAGAGACCCAGTACTTC. Translation gives CASSLGGTIQETQYF.

The chain has TRBV30 and TRBJ1-1, with 7 positions matching TRBD1. The CDR3 is made up of 15 amino acids. CDR1 GTSNPN and CDR2 SVGIG come from the germline V gene (reference sequence). The trim removed 0 bases at V and 4 bases at J, leaving 8 bases unmatched. The CDR3 protein is CAWSVFKGAGTEAFF. In DNA form, the CDR3 reads TGTGCCTGGAGTGTCTTCAAGGGGGCCGGCACTGAAGCTTTCTTT.

The chain links TRBV19 to TRBJ1-4, with D tentatively TRBD1 (6 bases). CDR1 is LNHDA, CDR2 SQIVND, per germline (reference sequence). Trimming shortened V by 5 bases and J by 4 bases, and 14 bases separated the two germline ends. The CDR3 runs 15 residues. The CDR3 here is CASSATGVRNEKLFF. The CDR3 coding sequence is TGTGCCAGTAGTGCGACAGGAGTGCGTAATGAAAAACTGTTTTTT.

The rearrangement links TRBV19 to TRBJ2-1; no definite D call. The V end lost 6 bases, the J end lost 4 bases, and 13 bases lay between the germline ends. The CDR3 is made up of 14 amino acids. Germline-derived CDR1 and CDR2 are LNHDA and SQIVND (reference sequence). DNA of the CDR3: TGTGCCAGTAGAGAGGCCCTTGGTTACAATGAGCAGTTCTTC. The encoded protein is CASREALGYNEQFF.